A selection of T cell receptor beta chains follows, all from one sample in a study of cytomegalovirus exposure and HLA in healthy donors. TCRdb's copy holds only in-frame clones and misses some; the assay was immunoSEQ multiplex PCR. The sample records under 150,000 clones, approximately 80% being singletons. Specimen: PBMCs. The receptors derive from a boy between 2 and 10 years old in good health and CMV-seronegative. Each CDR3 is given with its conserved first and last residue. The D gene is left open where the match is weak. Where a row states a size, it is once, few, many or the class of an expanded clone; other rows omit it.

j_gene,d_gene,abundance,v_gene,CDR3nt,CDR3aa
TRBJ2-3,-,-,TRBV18,TGTGCCAGCTCCCTCTCCGCGGATACGCAGTATTTT,CASSLSADTQYF
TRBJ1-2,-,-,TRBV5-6,TGTGCCAGCAGCCCAGTCGGTGGGAGGGGCTACACCTTC,CASSPVGGRGYTF
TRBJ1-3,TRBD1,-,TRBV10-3,TGTGCCACCAGACAGGGCGGCGACACCATATATTTT,CATRQGGDTIYF
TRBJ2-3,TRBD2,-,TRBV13,TGTGCCAGCAGCGTATATAGCGGGGGGGCATTGGATACGCAGTATTTT,CASSVYSGGALDTQYF
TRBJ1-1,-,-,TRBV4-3,TGCGCCAGCAGCCAAGACGGGACAAGGTTTCCAAACACTGAAGCTTTCTTT,CASSQDGTRFPNTEAFF
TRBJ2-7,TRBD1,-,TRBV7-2,TGTGCCAGCAGCCGCCGAGTAGGGACAGGGAACGAGCAGTACTTC,CASSRRVGTGNEQYF
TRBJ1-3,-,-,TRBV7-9,TGTGCCAGCAGCCACCCCCGACAGGAAGGAAACACCATATATTTT,CASSHPRQEGNTIYF
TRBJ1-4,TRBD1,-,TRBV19,TGTGCCAGTAGAACTACAGGGGGAACTAATGAAAAACTGTTTTTT,CASRTTGGTNEKLFF
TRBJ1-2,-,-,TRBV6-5,TGTGCCAGCGTCGGGGGTCTGGGAAATGGCTACACCTTC,CASVGGLGNGYTF
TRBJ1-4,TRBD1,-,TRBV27,TGTGCCAGCAGTCCCCGGACAGGGGGTAATGAAAAACTGTTTTTT,CASSPRTGGNEKLFF
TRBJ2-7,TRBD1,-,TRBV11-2,TGTGCCAGCAGCAGGACAGGCGACTCCTACGAGCAGTACTTC,CASSRTGDSYEQYF
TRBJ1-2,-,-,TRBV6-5,TGTGCCAGCAGTGCCGGGACATACTATGGCTACACCTTC,CASSAGTYYGYTF
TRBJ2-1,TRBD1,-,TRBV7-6,TGTGCCAGCAGCTTAGCGAGACAGGGGGCTGGTGAGCAGTTCTTC,CASSLARQGAGEQFF
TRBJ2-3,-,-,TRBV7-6,TGTGCCAGCAGCTTGGTCCGAGGGGATACGCAGTATTTT,CASSLVRGDTQYF
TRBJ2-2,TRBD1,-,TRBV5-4,TGTGCCAGCAGCCCCCAGCCGGGACAGGGGCCCGGGGAGCTGTTTTTT,CASSPQPGQGPGELFF
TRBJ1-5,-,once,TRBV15,TGTGCCACCAGCAGAGAGCCAGGGGAGCAGCCCCAGCATTTT,CATSREPGEQPQHF